These 7 T cell receptor beta chains were all obtained from the same sample, sequenced in a study of blood T cell repertoires in COVID-19 (dated by TCRdb to 2018 to 2020). Libraries were built with the immunoSEQ multiplex PCR assay. TCRdb mirrors the immuneACCESS table, restricted to in-frame sequences. Some clones are absent from its copies; in checked studies, under half trace to an unresolved V gene, and the reason for the others is unknown. Across this sample there are over 200,000 clones, with roughly nine tenths seen only once. The top ten hold more than 10% of the sample. The specimen was PBMCs or T cells enriched from blood (not recorded which). The origin of the receptors is a man aged 30 to 45 who had recovered from COVID-19.

The chain combines TRBV6-6 with TRBJ2-7; 16 bases are a match to TRBD2. Germline CDR1 reads MNHNY; CDR2 reads SVGAGI (reference sequence). V was pared by 6 bases and J by 4 bases, with 12 bases of the junction left unmatched. CDR3 length: 18 amino acids. The CDR3 reads CASRRTGTSGGGIYEQYF. The DNA of the CDR3 is TGTGCCAGCAGACGAACCGGGACTAGCGGGGGGGGCATTTACGAGCAGTACTTC.

The chain combines TRBV5-1 with TRBJ2-7, with D perhaps TRBD2 (6 bases). V was shortened by 5 bases and J by 7 bases, with 16 bases between the two germline ends. Germline CDR1 and CDR2: SGHRS and YFSETQ. There are 13 residues in the CDR3. For the CDR3, the DNA is TGCGCCAGCAGTCCCGTGGGGGGTCGGGAGCAGTACTTC. Its protein is CASSPVGGREQYF. The whole variable domain, filled in from reference TRBV5-1 and TRBJ2-7, reads KAGVTQTPRYLIKTRGQQVTLSCSPISGHRSVSWYQQTPGQGLQFLFEYFSETQRNKGNFPGRFSGRQFSNSRSEMNVSTLELGDSALYLCASSPVGGREQYFGPGTRLTVT.

This sequence joins TRBV12-3 or TRBV12-4 and TRBJ1-2; D unclear. The CDR3 runs 12 residues. V lost 6 bases and J 8 bases, leaving 13 bases between the germline ends. DNA for the CDR3: TGTGCCAGCAGCCCAACTAATGGCGGCTACACCTTC. Its translation: CASSPTNGGYTF.

This sequence joins TRBV19 and TRBJ1-4, with D unclear. The ends were cut back, 5 bases at V and 6 bases at J, with 10 bases in the middle. Germline loops: CDR1 LNHDA, CDR2 SQIVND (reference sequence). This CDR3 spans 13 amino acids. CDR3 DNA: TGTGCCAGTAGTGAGACAAGAGATGAAAAACTGTTTTTT. Its protein product is CASSETRDEKLFF. The whole variable domain, remainder taken from reference TRBV19 and TRBJ1-4, is DGGITQSPKYLFRKEGQNVTLSCEQNLNHDAMYWYRQDPGQGLRLIYYSQIVNDFQKGDIAEGYSVSREKKESFPLTVTSAQKNPTAFYLCASSETRDEKLFFGSGTQLSVL.

The rearrangement links TRBV5-1 to TRBJ2-2; TRBD2 matches 10 bases. Germline trimming cut 4 bases from V and 2 bases from J; bases unmatched to any gene: 14. This CDR3 is 19 amino acids long. The V gene's germline CDR1 is SGHRS and CDR2 YFSETQ. Here the CDR3 reads CASSGRVGLAGANTGELFF. The CDR3 DNA reads as TGCGCCAGCAGCGGGAGGGTCGGGCTAGCGGGAGCCAACACCGGGGAGCTGTTTTTT.

This chain links TRBV3-1 (or the pseudogene TRBV3-2) with TRBJ1-3; 12 nucleotides agree with TRBD1. CDR1 LGHDT and CDR2 YNNKEL come from the germline V gene (reference sequence). This CDR3 is 16 amino acids long. Trimming removed 3 bases from V and 5 bases from J; junction bases left unmatched: 5. CDR3 region: CASSHLGQGARNTIYF. The CDR3 region has the DNA TGTGCCAGCAGCCACTTGGGACAGGGGGCAAGAAACACCATATATTTT.

This clone was found once. The chain's CDR3 is CASSSGGQGNYGYTF. As DNA, the CDR3 is TGCGCCAGCAGCTCCGGAGGACAGGGGAACTATGGCTACACCTTC. V gene TRBV5-1 combines with J gene TRBJ1-2; 9 bases agree with TRBD1. The CDR3 runs to 15 residues. V shed 3 bases and J 2 bases; nucleotides not matched to a gene: 5. Germline lookup yields CDR1 SGHRS and CDR2 YFSETQ.